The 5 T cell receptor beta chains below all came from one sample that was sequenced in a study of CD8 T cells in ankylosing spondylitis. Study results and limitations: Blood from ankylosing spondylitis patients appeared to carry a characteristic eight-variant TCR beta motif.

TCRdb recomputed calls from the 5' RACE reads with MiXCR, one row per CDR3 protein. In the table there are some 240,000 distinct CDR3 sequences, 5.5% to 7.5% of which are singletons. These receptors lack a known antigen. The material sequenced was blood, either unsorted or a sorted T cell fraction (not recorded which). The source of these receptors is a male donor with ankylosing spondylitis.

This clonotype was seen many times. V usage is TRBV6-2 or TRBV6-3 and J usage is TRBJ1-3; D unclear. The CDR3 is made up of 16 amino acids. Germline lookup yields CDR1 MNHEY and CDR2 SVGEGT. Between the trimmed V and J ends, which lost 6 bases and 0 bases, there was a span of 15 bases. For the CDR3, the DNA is TGTGCCAGCAGCCAGATGACGGGAAGCTCTGGAAACACCATATATTTT. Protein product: CASSQMTGSSGNTIYF.

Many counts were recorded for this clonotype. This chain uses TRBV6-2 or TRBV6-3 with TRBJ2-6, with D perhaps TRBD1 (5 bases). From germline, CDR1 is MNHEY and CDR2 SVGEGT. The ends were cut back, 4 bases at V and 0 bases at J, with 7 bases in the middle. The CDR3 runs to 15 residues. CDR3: CASSSDNSGANVLTF. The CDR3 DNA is TGTGCCAGCAGTTCGGACAACTCTGGGGCCAACGTCCTGACTTTC.

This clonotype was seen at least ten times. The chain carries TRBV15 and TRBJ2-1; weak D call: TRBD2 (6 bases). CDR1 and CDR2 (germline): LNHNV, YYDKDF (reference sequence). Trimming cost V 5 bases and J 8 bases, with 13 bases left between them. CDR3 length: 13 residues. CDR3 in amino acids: CATSPRGWDEQFF. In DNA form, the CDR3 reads TGTGCCACCAGCCCACGGGGGTGGGATGAGCAGTTCTTC.

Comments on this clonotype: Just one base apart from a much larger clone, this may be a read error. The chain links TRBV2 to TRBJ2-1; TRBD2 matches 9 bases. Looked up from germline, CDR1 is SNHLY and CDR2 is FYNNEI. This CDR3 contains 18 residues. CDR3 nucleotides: TGTGCCTGCAGTTTTCTTATAGTAGCGGGAGTTACCGGCGATGAGCAGTTCTTC. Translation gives CACSFLIVAGVTGDEQFF.

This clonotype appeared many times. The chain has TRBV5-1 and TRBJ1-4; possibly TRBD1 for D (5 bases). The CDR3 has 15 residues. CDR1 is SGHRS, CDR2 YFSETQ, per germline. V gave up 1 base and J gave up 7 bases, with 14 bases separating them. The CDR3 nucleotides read TGCGCCAGCAGCTTGACAAGAGGGGCTGGTGAAAAACTGTTTTTT. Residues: CASSLTRGAGEKLFF.